This TCR beta chain was found in a study of cytomegalovirus exposure and HLA in healthy donors. Study conclusions and caveats: TCR beta V- and J-gene trimming, according to a later analysis, was linked to a missense DCLRE1C variant.

Turning to this clone: The antigen remains undetermined.

Per the germline V gene, CDR1 is SGHVS and CDR2 is FNYEAQ. The V segment lost 1 base and the J segment 7 bases; nucleotides outside the gene matches: 3. This CDR3 contains 13 residues. Amplification used 60 Vbeta primers and 13 Jbeta primers. Source study methods: A follow-up analysis tallied tens of millions of unique TCR beta chains, some 9.9 million shared. The data were produced by immunoSEQ multiplex PCR, yet TCRdb's version contains in-frame clones alone and is incomplete. That table supplies the V and J calls and clone size; D and trimming were determined from the DNA. This table has approximately 140,000 clones, roughly three quarters appearing once.

What was sequenced was PBMCs. The TCR sequence derives from a male donor in good health and CMV-seronegative. The V call is TRBV7-6, the J call TRBJ1-1; TRBD1 matches at 7 bases. The CDR3: CASSLEGGLEAFF. CDR3 in DNA: TGTGCCAGCAGCTTAGAAGGGGGCCTTGAAGCTTTCTTT.